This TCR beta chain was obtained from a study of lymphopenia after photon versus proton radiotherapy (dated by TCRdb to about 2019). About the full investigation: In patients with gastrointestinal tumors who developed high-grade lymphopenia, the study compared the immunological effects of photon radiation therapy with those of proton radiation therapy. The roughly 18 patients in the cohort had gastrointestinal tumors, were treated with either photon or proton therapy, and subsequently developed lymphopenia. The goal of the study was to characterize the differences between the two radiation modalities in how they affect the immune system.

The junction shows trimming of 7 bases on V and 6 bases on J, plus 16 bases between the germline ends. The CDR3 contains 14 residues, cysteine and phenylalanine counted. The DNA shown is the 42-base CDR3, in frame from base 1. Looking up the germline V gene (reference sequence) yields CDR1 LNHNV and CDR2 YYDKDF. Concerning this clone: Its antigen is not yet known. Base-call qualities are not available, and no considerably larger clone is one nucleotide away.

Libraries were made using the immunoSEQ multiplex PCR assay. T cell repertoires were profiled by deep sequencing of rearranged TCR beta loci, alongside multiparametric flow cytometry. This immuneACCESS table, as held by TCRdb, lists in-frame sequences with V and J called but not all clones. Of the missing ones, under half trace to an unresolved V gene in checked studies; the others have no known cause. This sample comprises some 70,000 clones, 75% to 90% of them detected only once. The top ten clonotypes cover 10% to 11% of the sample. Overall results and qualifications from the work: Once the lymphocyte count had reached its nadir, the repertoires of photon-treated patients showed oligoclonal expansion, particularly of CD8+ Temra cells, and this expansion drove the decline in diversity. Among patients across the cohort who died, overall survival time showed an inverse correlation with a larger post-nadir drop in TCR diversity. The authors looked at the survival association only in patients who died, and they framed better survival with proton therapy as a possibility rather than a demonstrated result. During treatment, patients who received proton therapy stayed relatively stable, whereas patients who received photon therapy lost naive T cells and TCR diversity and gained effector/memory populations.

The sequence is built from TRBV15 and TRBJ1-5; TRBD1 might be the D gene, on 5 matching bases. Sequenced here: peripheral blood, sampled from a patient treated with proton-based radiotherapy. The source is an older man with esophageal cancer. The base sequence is TGTGCCACCACCCACGAGCAGGGTGGTCAGCCCCAGCATTTT. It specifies CATTHEQGGQPQHF.